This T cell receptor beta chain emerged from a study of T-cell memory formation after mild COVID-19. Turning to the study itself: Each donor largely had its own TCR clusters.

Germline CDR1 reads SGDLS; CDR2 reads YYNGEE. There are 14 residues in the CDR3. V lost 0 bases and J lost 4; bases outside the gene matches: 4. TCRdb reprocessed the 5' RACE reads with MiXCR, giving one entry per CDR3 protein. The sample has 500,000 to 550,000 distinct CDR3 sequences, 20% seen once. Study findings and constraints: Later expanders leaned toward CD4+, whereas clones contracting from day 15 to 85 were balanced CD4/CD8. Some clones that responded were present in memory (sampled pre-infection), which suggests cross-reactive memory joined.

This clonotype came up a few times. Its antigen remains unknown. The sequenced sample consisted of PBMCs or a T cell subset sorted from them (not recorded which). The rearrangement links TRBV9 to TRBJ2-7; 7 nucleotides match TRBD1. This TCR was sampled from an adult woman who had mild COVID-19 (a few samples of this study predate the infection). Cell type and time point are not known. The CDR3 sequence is CASSVGTGIYEQYF. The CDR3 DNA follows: TGTGCCAGCAGCGTAGGGACAGGAATATACGAGCAGTACTTC.